What follows describes a single T cell receptor beta chain. Its antigen is still unknown. There are 16 residues in the CDR3. Per germline, CDR1 LGHNA and CDR2 YSLEER. Trimming cost V 1 base and J 5 bases; bases outside gene matches: 3. The entry originates in a study of shared clonotypes between healthy human individuals. The donor population consisted of healthy HIV-negative adults with no recent acute infections or vaccinations. Each PCR replicate from the sorted subsets contained 150 to 250 ng DNA, which is 25,000 to 30,000 T cell genomes. Authors' processing steps: ImmunoSEQ junction-only sequences lacked quality scores, so their filtering differed. Using immunoSEQ multiplex PCR, the repertoire was profiled, and TCRdb retains in-frame clones only, with some absent. V and J calls and clone size are copied from that table; D and trimming were computed from the DNA. There are about 1 million clones in the sample; around 78% occur only once, and 0.52% lies in the top ten.

Study-wide results and caveats: Donors were few, which limited the genetic and exposure-history diversity represented.

The sample consisted of memory CD4+ T cells from PBMCs. The subset denotes: CD45RA-negative fraction. The rearrangement uses TRBV4-3 and TRBJ2-1; TRBD2 matches at 12 bases. This clonotype was obtained from a man younger than 35 in good health. Some clones in this sample may be carry-over from other donors' samples. The CDR3 DNA sequence: TGCGCCAGCAGCCAAGCTAGCGGGAGGGCCCACAATGAGCAGTTCTTC. Translating gives CASSQASGRAHNEQFF.